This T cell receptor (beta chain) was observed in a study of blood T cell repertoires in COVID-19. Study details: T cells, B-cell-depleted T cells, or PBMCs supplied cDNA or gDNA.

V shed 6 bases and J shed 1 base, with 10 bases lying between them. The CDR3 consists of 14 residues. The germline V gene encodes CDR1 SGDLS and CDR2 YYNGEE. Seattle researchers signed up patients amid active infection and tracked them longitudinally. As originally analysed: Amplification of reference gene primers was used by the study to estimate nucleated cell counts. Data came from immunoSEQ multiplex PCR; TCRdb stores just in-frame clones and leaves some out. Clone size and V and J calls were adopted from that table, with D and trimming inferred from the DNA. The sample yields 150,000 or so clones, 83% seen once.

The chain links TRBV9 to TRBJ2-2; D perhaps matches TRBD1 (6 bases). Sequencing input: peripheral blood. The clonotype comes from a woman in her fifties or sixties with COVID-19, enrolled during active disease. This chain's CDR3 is CASKRTVNTGELFF. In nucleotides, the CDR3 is TGTGCCAGCAAGCGGACAGTGAACACCGGGGAGCTGTTTTTT.